This T cell receptor (beta chain) came from a study of radiation and T cells in renal cell carcinoma. Across the study: Nephrectomy followed 15 Gy stereotactic body radiation by 4 weeks.

There are 15 residues in the CDR3. The germline CDR1 and CDR2 sequences are SGHDT and YYEEEE. J was trimmed by 7 bases and V by 0 bases; bases with no gene match: 6. TCRdb's copy holds only in-frame clones and misses some; the assay was immunoSEQ multiplex PCR. The sample lists tens of thousands of clones; roughly three quarters were seen once. Study results and caveats: Baseline intratumoral clonotype presence is unknown without pretreatment biopsies.

Time point in this sample: baseline pretreatment blood. Treatment in this sample: 15 Gy SBRT to primary tumor, nephrectomy 4 weeks later. After SBRT, blood was collected at 2 and 4 weeks, plus baseline. To note about this clone: Its specificity is not known.

This sequence originates from a man in his 60s with renal cell carcinoma. The sequenced sample was blood, obtained from a patient whose treatment included radiotherapy and nephrectomy. This chain links TRBV5-6 with TRBJ1-5, with 8 bases fitting TRBD1. The CDR3 DNA sequence: TGTGCCAGCAGCTTGGCGGGCAGGGGGCAACAGCCCCAGCATTTT. It codes for CASSLAGRGQQPQHF.